This T cell receptor (beta chain) appears in the sequencing data of a study of blood T cell repertoires in COVID-19. Background on the study: PBMCs, B-cell-depleted T cells, or T cells were the source of the cDNA or gDNA that made up the material.

This clone was picked up one time. Per germline, CDR1 MGHRA and CDR2 YSYEKL. The CDR3 covers 17 residues. The junction had 13 bases not matched to a gene; V was cut back by 3 bases and J by 9 bases. In the study's own analysis: Estimates of nucleated cell counts were drawn from the amplification of reference gene primers. Method: immunoSEQ multiplex PCR; TCRdb's copy keeps in-frame clones and lacks some. That table furnishes V, J and clone size, whereas the DNA furnished D and trimming. This sample has around 310,000 clones; 89% occur once, and the top ten carry around a tenth. The chain combines TRBV4-1 with TRBJ2-1, with 11 bases identical to TRBD2. This receptor was obtained from a woman in her 40s who had recovered from COVID-19. Sequencing was performed on PBMCs or T cells enriched from blood (not recorded which). DNA of the CDR3: TGCGCCAGCAGCCAGGAACTAGCGGGGGTAGTTGGGGGTGAGCAGTTCTTC. Its protein product is CASSQELAGVVGGEQFF.